Below, 4 T cell receptor beta chains from the same sample are listed, as sequenced in a study of cytomegalovirus exposure and HLA in healthy donors. PCR used 60 Vbeta primers and 13 Jbeta primers. The repertoire was sequenced with immunoSEQ multiplex PCR; TCRdb's copy has only in-frame clones and lacks some. The table shows 150,000 to 200,000 clones, with about 79% occurring only once. The sample comprised PBMCs. These receptors all stem from a man in his forties or fifties in good health and CMV-seropositive.

This sequence joins TRBV7-6 and TRBJ1-1, with a tentative D call TRBD1 (5 bases). Germline CDR1 and CDR2: SGHVS and FNYEAQ. The V end lost 4 bases, the J end lost 4 bases, and 16 bases lay between the germline ends. The CDR3 has 15 residues. The CDR3 DNA reads TGTGCCAGCAGCTCCATTGGACAAGGGGTCACTGAAGCTTTCTTT. Residues: CASSSIGQGVTEAFF.

The chain carries TRBV19 and TRBJ1-3, with D perhaps TRBD1 (6 bases). V lost 3 bases, J lost 0 bases, and 18 bases lay in between. There are 18 residues in the CDR3. Germline V gene data show CDR1 as LNHDA and CDR2 as SQIVND (reference sequence). CDR3 residues: CASSMAPIQGYSGNTIYF. The CDR3 DNA is TGTGCCAGTAGTATGGCGCCAATCCAGGGGTACTCTGGAAACACCATATATTTT.

This chain connects TRBV28 to TRBJ2-7, with D possibly matching TRBD1 (6 bases). V was shortened by 5 bases and J by 2 bases, with 10 bases between the two germline ends. The CDR3 runs 13 residues. Germline CDR1 MDHEN, CDR2 SYDVKM. The CDR3 loop reads CASSPDSPYEQYV. In DNA form, the CDR3 reads TGTGCCAGCAGTCCGGACAGCCCCTACGAGCAGTACGTC.

The chain employs TRBV5-1 and TRBJ2-7; TRBD1 is a possible D gene (7 bases). This CDR3 spans 13 amino acids. Per germline, CDR1 SGHRS and CDR2 YFSETQ. Trimming took 5 bases from V and 2 from J, leaving 11 bases between them. The DNA for the CDR3 is TGCGCCAGCAGGGCGGGACAGCCCTACGAGCAGTACTTC. It translates to CASRAGQPYEQYF.